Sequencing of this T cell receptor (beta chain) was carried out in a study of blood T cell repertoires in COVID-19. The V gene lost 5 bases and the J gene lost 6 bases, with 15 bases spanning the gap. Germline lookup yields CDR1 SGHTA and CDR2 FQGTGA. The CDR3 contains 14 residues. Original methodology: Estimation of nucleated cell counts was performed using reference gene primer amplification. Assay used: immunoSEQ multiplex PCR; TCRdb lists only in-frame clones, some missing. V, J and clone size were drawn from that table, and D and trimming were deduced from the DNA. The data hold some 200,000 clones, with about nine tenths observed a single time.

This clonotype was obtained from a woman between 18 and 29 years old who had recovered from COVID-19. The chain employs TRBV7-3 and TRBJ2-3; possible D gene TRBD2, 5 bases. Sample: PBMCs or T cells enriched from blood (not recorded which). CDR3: CASSLTRARDTQYF. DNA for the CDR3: TGTGCCAGCAGCCTTACTAGGGCGCGGGATACGCAGTATTTT. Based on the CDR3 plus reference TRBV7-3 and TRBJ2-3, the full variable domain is GAGVSQTPSNKVTEKGKYVELRCDPISGHTALYWYRQSLGQGPEFLIYFQGTGAADDSGLPNDRFFAVRPEGSVSTLKIQRTERGDSAVYLCASSLTRARDTQYFGPGTRLTVL.